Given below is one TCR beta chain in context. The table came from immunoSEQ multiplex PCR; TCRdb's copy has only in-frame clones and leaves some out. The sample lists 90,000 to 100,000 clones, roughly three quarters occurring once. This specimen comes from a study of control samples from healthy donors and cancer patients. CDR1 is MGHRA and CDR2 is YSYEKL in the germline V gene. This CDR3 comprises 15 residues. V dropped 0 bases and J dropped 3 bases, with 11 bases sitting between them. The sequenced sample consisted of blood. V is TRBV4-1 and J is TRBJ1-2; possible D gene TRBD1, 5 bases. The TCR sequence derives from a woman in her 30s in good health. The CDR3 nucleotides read TGCGCCAGCAGCCAAGATCCGGGGGTGGACTATGGCTACACCTTC. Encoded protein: CASSQDPGVDYGYTF.